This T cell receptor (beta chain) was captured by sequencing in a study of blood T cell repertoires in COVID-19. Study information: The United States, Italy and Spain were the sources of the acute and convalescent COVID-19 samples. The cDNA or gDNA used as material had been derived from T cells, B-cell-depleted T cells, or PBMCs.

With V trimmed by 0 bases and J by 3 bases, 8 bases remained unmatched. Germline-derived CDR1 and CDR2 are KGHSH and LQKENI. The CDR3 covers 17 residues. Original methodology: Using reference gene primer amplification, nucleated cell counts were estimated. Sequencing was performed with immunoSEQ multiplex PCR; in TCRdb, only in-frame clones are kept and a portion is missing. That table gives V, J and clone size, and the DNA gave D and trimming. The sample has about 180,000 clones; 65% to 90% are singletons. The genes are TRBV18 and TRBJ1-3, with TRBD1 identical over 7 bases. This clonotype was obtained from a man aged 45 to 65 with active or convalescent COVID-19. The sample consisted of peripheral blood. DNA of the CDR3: TGTGCCAGCTCACCACCGACAGGGAGCCTTTTTGGAAACACCATATATTTT. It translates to CASSPPTGSLFGNTIYF.